This TCR beta chain was sequenced during a study of Graves' ophthalmopathy and Graves' hyperthyroidism. Study information: Prior to any treatment, peripheral blood was collected at the time of initial diagnosis. Points from the study as a whole: The model predicted ophthalmopathy progression with 60% to 71% sensitivity and around 72% specificity. The authors also found most expanded thyroid clonotypes above 0.001 frequency in blood.

Beta-chain TCR CDR3 regions were amplified from RNA transcripts. Scientists carried out first-round RT-PCR using HTBI primers and then a second-round multiplex PCR. TCRdb fed the multiplex PCR reads into MiXCR, producing one record per CDR3 protein. Of a few hundred thousand distinct CDR3 sequences in the sample, around 16% were seen once. Germline CDR1 and CDR2: SGDLS and YYNGEE. The V end lost 3 bases, the J end lost 4 bases, and 13 bases lay between the germline ends. The CDR3 runs to 14 residues. Regarding this clonotype: Antigen unknown.

Those donors who had ophthalmopathy presented with moderate-to-severe activity, a CAS of ≥3, a NOSPECS of ≥4 and a duration under 3 months. The receptor was isolated from a woman aged 18-29 years with Graves' ophthalmopathy. The chain recombines TRBV9 with TRBJ1-1; the D gene is possibly TRBD1 (6 bases). The sequencing input was peripheral blood. In DNA, the CDR3 is TGTGCCAGCAGCGCGCAGGGGTTTGGCACTGAAGCTTTCTTT. This translates into CASSAQGFGTEAFF.